A single sample is the source of the 14 T cell receptor beta chains below, sequenced in a study of beta chain features in type 1 diabetes. Whole-study findings and limits: Across all four CD4+ subsets, people with type 1 diabetes showed modestly shorter TCRB CDR3s.

The authors reverse transcribed all of the isolated RNA, so sequencing captured expressed TCRB transcripts. Assay used: immunoSEQ multiplex PCR; TCRdb lists only in-frame clones, some missing. The data contain about 120,000 clones, around 17% of them singletons. These receptors have no identified antigens. The sequenced material came from central memory CD4+ T cells from blood. These receptors originate from a man aged 25-45 years with type 1 diabetes.

The chain joins TRBV4-2 to TRBJ2-1, with a tentative D call TRBD1 (6 bases). This CDR3 is built from 15 residues. V dropped 1 base and J dropped 3 bases, with 10 bases sitting between them. Germline assignment: CDR1 LGHNA and CDR2 YNFKEQ. The CDR3: CASSQGTENYNEQFF. CDR3 bases: TGTGCCAGCAGCCAAGGGACAGAGAACTACAATGAGCAGTTCTTC.

This clone appeared a few times. The chain couples TRBV4-1 to TRBJ2-2, with no clear D. The CDR3 length is 16 residues. Trimming shortened V by 1 base and J by 6 bases, and 15 bases separated the two germline ends. CDR1 MGHRA and CDR2 YSYEKL come from the germline V gene. Here the CDR3 reads CASSQGGREWPGELFF. Here the CDR3 DNA reads TGCGCCAGCAGCCAAGGAGGAAGGGAATGGCCCGGGGAGCTGTTTTTT.

This chain connects TRBV6-8 to TRBJ1-5; no definite D call. Per germline, CDR1 MNHGY and CDR2 SAAAGT. CDR3 length: 8 amino acids. The CDR3 spells CPYQDQHF. The DNA of the CDR3 is TGTCCCTATCAGGACCAGCATTTT.

The chain combines TRBV9 with TRBJ2-7; tentative D call: TRBD2 (6 bases). Deletions cut 0 bases from V and 0 bases from J, with 10 bases between. Germline CDR1 and CDR2: SGDLS and YYNGEE. The CDR3 is made up of 15 amino acids. CDR3 sequence reads: CASSVEAGFSYEQYF. In nucleotides, the CDR3 is TGTGCCAGCAGCGTAGAGGCGGGGTTCTCCTACGAGCAGTACTTC.

This clone has more than one count but fewer than ten. V and J are TRBV2 and TRBJ1-3; tentative D call: TRBD1 (5 bases). Germline values: CDR1 SNHLY, CDR2 FYNNEI. V lost 5 bases, J lost 4 bases, and 15 bases lay in between. The CDR3 is 15 amino acids. CDR3 in amino acids: CASSPTGGTGNTIYF. DNA for the CDR3: TGTGCCAGCAGTCCCACCGGCGGGACCGGAAACACCATATATTTT.

A few counts support this clone. The rearrangement links TRBV29-1 to TRBJ2-2; D is perhaps TRBD2 (6 bases). The germline V gene encodes CDR1 SQVTM and CDR2 ANQGSEA. CDR3 length equals 13 residues. V lost 4 bases, J lost 5 bases, and 11 bases lay in between. The CDR3 region is CSVASAGTGELFF. The CDR3 coding sequence is TGCAGCGTTGCCTCCGCGGGGACCGGGGAGCTGTTTTTT.

This clone appeared a few times. The rearrangement uses TRBV19 and TRBJ1-5; D unclear. V lost 5 bases and J 0 bases, leaving 11 bases between the germline ends. This CDR3 has 15 amino acids. CDR1 LNHDA and CDR2 SQIVND come from the germline V gene (reference sequence). The DNA of the CDR3 is TGTGCCAGTAGTTATAAGAGCAGTAGCAATCAGCCCCAGCATTTT. Residues: CASSYKSSSNQPQHF.

At least ten counts were recorded for this clone. This sequence joins TRBV18 and TRBJ2-5; D ambiguous. This CDR3 comprises 12 residues. V lost 1 base and J lost 2, with 2 bases in between. Germline V gene data show CDR1 as KGHSH and CDR2 as LQKENI. The CDR3 protein is CASSPQQETQYF. The DNA for the CDR3 is TGTGCCAGCTCACCACAACAAGAGACCCAGTACTTC.

This clone was detected only a few times. Written as DNA, the CDR3 is TGTGCCAGCAGCATACAGGTTACTCCTAGCACAGATACGCAGTATTTT. This sequence encodes CASSIQVTPSTDTQYF. The rearrangement links TRBV7-9 to TRBJ2-3, with D maybe TRBD1 (5 bases). This CDR3 has 16 amino acids. The V and J ends lost 5 bases and 0 bases respectively, with 15 bases between them. Germline-derived CDR1 and CDR2 are SEHNR and FQNEAQ (reference sequence).

CDR3 sequence: CASSLDGASQPQHF. Here the CDR3 DNA reads TGCGCCAGCAGCTTGGATGGGGCGTCTCAGCCCCAGCATTTT. The chain combines TRBV5-1 with TRBJ1-5, with D tentatively TRBD1 (5 bases). The CDR3 spans 14 residues. Between the trimmed V and J ends, which lost 0 bases and 6 bases, there was a span of 10 bases. The V gene's germline CDR1 is SGHRS and CDR2 YFSETQ.

This clone was seen many times. The chain carries TRBV5-1 and TRBJ2-1, with no clear D. Germline loops: CDR1 SGHRS, CDR2 YFSETQ. The V and J ends lost 3 bases and 0 bases respectively, with 7 bases between them. This CDR3 spans 14 amino acids. This CDR3 is CASSSVSSYNEQFF. In DNA form, the CDR3 reads TGCGCCAGCAGCTCGGTTAGCTCCTACAATGAGCAGTTCTTC.

This clone was seen a handful of times. This rearrangement joins TRBV6-6 to TRBJ1-2; D gene unclear. Trimming took off 3 bases at V and 4 bases at J, with 12 bases between the two ends. The CDR3 has 14 amino acids. CDR1 and CDR2 (germline): MNHNY, SVGAGI (reference sequence). CDR3 residues: CASSYPDGPYGYTF. The CDR3 nucleotides are TGTGCCAGCAGTTATCCTGACGGTCCCTATGGCTACACCTTC.

A remark on this clone: The identical CDR3 is also encoded by other nucleotide sequences in the sample. The chain combines TRBV2 with TRBJ2-5; 8 positions match TRBD1. The CDR3 runs 13 residues. After removal of 6 bases from V and 5 bases from J, the junction contained 5 bases not matched to a gene. Germline V CDR1 and CDR2: SNHLY, FYNNEI. The CDR3: CASRGTGGETQYF. The CDR3 region has the DNA TGTGCCAGCAGGGGGACAGGAGGGGAGACCCAGTACTTC. Complete variable domain (other parts from reference TRBV2 and TRBJ2-5): EPEVTQTPSHQVTQMGQEVILRCVPISNHLYFYWYRQILGQKVEFLVSFYNNEISEKSEIFDDQFSVERPDGSNFTLKIRSTKLEDSAMYFCASRGTGGETQYFGPGTRLLVL.

V usage is TRBV15 and J usage is TRBJ1-4; D call uncertain. In germline, CDR1 is LNHNV, CDR2 YYDKDF (reference sequence). Trimming shortened V by 1 base and J by 4 bases, and 4 bases separated the two germline ends. The CDR3 spans 13 residues. The CDR3 DNA sequence: TGTGCCACCAGCAGAGGCCGTAATGAAAAACTGTTTTTT. This sequence encodes CATSRGRNEKLFF.